The text below deals with one T cell receptor beta chain. V shed 4 bases and J shed 3 bases, with 17 bases lying between them. Per the germline V gene, CDR1 is SGHNT and CDR2 is YYREEE (reference sequence). The length of the CDR3 is 16 residues. The sample comes from a study of blood T cell repertoires in COVID-19. Clones were read by immunoSEQ multiplex PCR, and TCRdb kept only the in-frame ones, dropping some. The sample holds over 200,000 clones, approximately 86% seen once. The sequence derives from a human donor in a cohort sampled during active COVID-19. The sequenced sample was peripheral blood. This sequence joins TRBV5-4 and TRBJ1-3, with a weak D call TRBD1 (5 bases). The CDR3 is CASSGGGNQFGNTIYF. In DNA, the CDR3 is TGTGCCAGCAGCGGCGGGGGGAATCAATTTGGAAACACCATATATTTT.